These 32 T cell receptor beta chains originate from one sample sequenced in a study of cytomegalovirus exposure and HLA in healthy donors (dated by TCRdb to the late 2010s). Library construction relied on the immunoSEQ multiplex PCR assay. For the multiplex PCR, a mixture combining 60 forward primers for TCR Vbeta segments and 13 reverse primers for TCR Jbeta segments was used. TCRdb holds this immuneACCESS table with in-frame rearrangements only. Some clones are missing; in checked studies, unresolved V genes explain under half, and the rest has no known cause. The sample table records about 200,000 clones; roughly 90% of these occur just once. The top ten constitute roughly 0.33% of the sample. Material: PBMCs. These receptors were obtained from a woman aged 25 to 39 in good health and CMV-seronegative.

The J gene is TRBJ2-7, the V gene TRBV11-2; 12 bases map to TRBD2. Germline V gives CDR1 SGHAT, CDR2 FQNNGV. The V and J ends lost 5 bases and 2 bases, in that order; junction bases with no gene match: 10. The CDR3 length is 17 residues. CDR3: CASSPGATSGRPYEQYF. CDR3 nucleotide sequence: TGTGCCAGCAGCCCCGGAGCGACTAGCGGGAGACCCTACGAGCAGTACTTC.

V usage is TRBV10-3 and J usage is TRBJ1-2; D is ambiguous. Germline V gene lookup returns CDR1 ENHRY and CDR2 SYGVKD. The CDR3 sequence is 14 residues long. The germline V and J ends were trimmed by 6 bases and 4 bases, with 15 bases remaining between them. CDR3 DNA sequence: TGTGCCATCAGGGATGGAGGTGTTTTCTATGGCTACACCTTC. It is translated as CAIRDGGVFYGYTF.

The chain employs TRBV12-5 and TRBJ2-5; 11 nucleotides line up with TRBD2. Germline V gene sequence: CDR1 LGHNT, CDR2 FRNRAP. This CDR3 comprises 14 residues. Trimming removed 7 bases from V and 5 bases from J; junction bases left unmatched: 6. The CDR3 coding sequence is TGTGCTAGTGCAATAGCGGGAGGGGGGGAGACCCAGTACTTC. It specifies CASAIAGGGETQYF.

The chain uses TRBV28 and TRBJ1-2, with D unclear. In germline, CDR1 is MDHEN, CDR2 SYDVKM. V was pared by 7 bases and J by 0 bases, with 12 bases between. The CDR3 is 14 residues long. The CDR3 loop is CASTEIRANYGYTF. The CDR3 DNA reads TGTGCCAGCACTGAAATTCGGGCTAACTATGGCTACACCTTC.

Points on this clone: Additional DNA sequences in this sample encode the identical CDR3. The chain has TRBV4-1 and TRBJ2-1; TRBD2 matches 9 bases. This CDR3 has 13 amino acids. J lost 9 bases, V lost 2 bases, and 2 bases had no gene match. Germline-derived CDR1 and CDR2 are MGHRA and YSYEKL. The CDR3 nucleotides read TGCGCCAGCAGCCAACAAGCGGGGGGTGAGCAGTTCTTC. Residues: CASSQQAGGEQFF.

The chain employs TRBV28 and TRBJ1-2; TRBD1 matches at 9 bases. Trimming at V came to 4 bases and at J to 2 bases, leaving 5 bases not matched to a gene. This CDR3 is built from 15 residues. The germline V gene has CDR1 MDHEN and CDR2 SYDVKM. The CDR3 nucleotides read TGTGCCAGCAGTTCCCCGGGACAGGGAAACTATGGCTACACCTTC. This codes for CASSSPGQGNYGYTF.

Concerning this clone itself: This sample includes further DNA sequences coding for the same CDR3. The V call is TRBV5-1, the J call TRBJ1-5, with 7 positions matching TRBD1. J was trimmed by 4 bases and V by 5 bases; bases with no gene match: 3. This CDR3 comprises 13 residues. Germline CDR1 SGHRS, CDR2 YFSETQ. This chain's CDR3 is CASRLTGNQPQHF. The CDR3 DNA follows: TGCGCCAGCAGATTGACAGGGAATCAGCCCCAGCATTTT.

The rearrangement uses TRBV11-2 and TRBJ2-1; 13 positions agree with TRBD2. Germline V lookup: CDR1 SGHAT, CDR2 FQNNGV. V was pared by 5 bases and J by 8 bases, with 6 bases of the junction left unmatched. The CDR3 has 15 residues. This CDR3 is CASSPGLAGVDEQFF. The DNA for the CDR3 is TGTGCCAGCAGCCCTGGACTAGCGGGAGTGGATGAGCAGTTCTTC. The full variable domain, completed using reference TRBV11-2 and TRBJ2-1, is EAGVAQSPRYKIIEKRQSVAFWCNPISGHATLYWYQQILGQGPKLLIQFQNNGVVDDSQLPKDRFSAERLKGVDSTLKIQPAKLEDSAVYLCASSPGLAGVDEQFFGPGTRLTVL.

This chain uses TRBV7-8 with TRBJ2-2; 7 positions match TRBD2. Germline CDR1 and CDR2: SGHVS and FQNEAQ. This CDR3 spans 15 amino acids. The V gene end was trimmed by 5 bases and the J gene end by 5 bases; junction bases not matched to a gene: 8. CDR3 nucleotide sequence: TGTGCCAGCAGCCCTCTAGCGGCAGGGACCGGGGAGCTGTTTTTT. It specifies CASSPLAAGTGELFF.

V is TRBV5-1 and J is TRBJ2-1, with 9 nucleotides matching TRBD2. The CDR3 covers 17 residues. Germline lookup yields CDR1 SGHRS and CDR2 YFSETQ. The ends lost 1 base at V and 4 bases at J; junction bases unmatched: 9. The CDR3 bases are TGCGCCAGCAGCTTGTTGGTACAGCGGGGGGCTTACAATGAGCAGTTCTTC. Translated, it gives CASSLLVQRGAYNEQFF. Drawing the rest from reference TRBV5-1 and TRBJ2-1, the complete variable domain is KAGVTQTPRYLIKTRGQQVTLSCSPISGHRSVSWYQQTPGQGLQFLFEYFSETQRNKGNFPGRFSGRQFSNSRSEMNVSTLELGDSALYLCASSLLVQRGAYNEQFFGPGTRLTVL.

This clone was recorded a few times. The chain carries TRBV7-8 and TRBJ1-2; 8 positions match TRBD1. The CDR3 sequence is 15 residues long. Germline-derived CDR1 and CDR2 are SGHVS and FQNEAQ. After removal of 0 bases from V and 5 bases from J, the junction contained 5 bases not matched to a gene. CDR3 sequence reads: CASSLADRGNYGYTF. In nucleotides, the CDR3 is TGTGCCAGCAGCTTAGCAGACAGGGGAAATTATGGCTACACCTTC. Drawing the rest from reference TRBV7-8 and TRBJ1-2, the complete variable domain is GAGVSQSPRYKVAKRGQDVALRCDPISGHVSLFWYQQALGQGPEFLTYFQNEAQLDKSGLPSDRFFAERPEGSVSTLKIQRTQQEDSAVYLCASSLADRGNYGYTFGSGTRLTVV.

V gene TRBV6-5 combines with J gene TRBJ2-5, with a weak D call TRBD2 (5 bases). The CDR3 spans 13 residues. V was pared by 6 bases and J by 2 bases, with 10 bases between. Germline V gives CDR1 MNHEY, CDR2 SVGAGI. This chain's CDR3 is CASSSPGQETQYF. In nucleotides, the CDR3 is TGTGCCAGCAGCTCCCCGGGACAAGAGACCCAGTACTTC.

This clone was detected only a few times. This chain links TRBV9 with TRBJ2-2, with TRBD2 matching over 12 bases. This CDR3 is built from 17 residues. V lost 2 bases and J lost 2; bases outside the gene matches: 4. The germline V gene has CDR1 SGDLS and CDR2 YYNGEE. CDR3 sequence reads: CASSVIGLAGNTGELFF. CDR3 coding DNA: TGTGCCAGCAGCGTTATAGGACTAGCGGGAAACACCGGGGAGCTGTTTTTT.

DNA for the CDR3: TGTGCCAGCAGACGAGAATCGAACACCGGGGAGCTGTTTTTT. It yields the protein CASRRESNTGELFF. This chain links TRBV5-4 with TRBJ2-2; D is undetermined. Trimming took 5 bases from V and 0 from J, leaving 8 bases between them. The germline gives CDR1 SGHNT, CDR2 YYREEE (reference sequence). The CDR3 length is 14 residues.

CDR3 DNA sequence: TGTGCCAGCAGTCTCCCAGGGGGCGTAGGGTCCTATGGCTACACCTTC. It yields the protein CASSLPGGVGSYGYTF. The chain employs TRBV28 and TRBJ1-2; 8 bases fit TRBD1. The CDR3 consists of 16 residues. Germline CDR1 reads MDHEN; CDR2 reads SYDVKM. The V segment lost 5 bases and the J segment 4 bases; nucleotides outside the gene matches: 12.

The rearrangement joins TRBV4-1 to TRBJ2-1, with 9 bases identical to TRBD2. CDR1 and CDR2 from the germline V gene are MGHRA and YSYEKL. CDR3 length: 17 amino acids. The J segment lost 1 base and the V segment lost 0 bases, leaving 4 bases of the junction unmatched. The CDR3 nucleotides read TGCGCCAGCAGCCAAGATAGCGGGAGTTGGTCCTACAATGAGCAGTTCTTC. It yields the protein CASSQDSGSWSYNEQFF.

This chain links TRBV27 with TRBJ2-7, with TRBD2 matching over 9 bases. This CDR3 spans 14 amino acids. CDR1 MNHEY and CDR2 SMNVEV come from the germline V gene (reference sequence). The ends lost 3 bases at V and 3 bases at J; junction bases unmatched: 3. The DNA of the CDR3 is TGTGCCAGCAGTTTGGGCGGGGGGGTCTACGAGCAGTACTTC. Protein: CASSLGGGVYEQYF.

V and J are TRBV5-4 and TRBJ1-2; D gene unclear. CDR3 length: 13 residues. Germline loops: CDR1 SGHNT, CDR2 YYREEE (reference sequence). V lost 1 base to trimming and J lost 4 bases, with 8 bases between them. CDR3 sequence: CASSLKFGYGYTF. The CDR3 DNA follows: TGTGCCAGCAGCTTGAAGTTCGGCTATGGCTACACCTTC. Full variable domain (outside the CDR3, taken from reference TRBV5-4 and TRBJ1-2): ETGVTQSPTHLIKTRGQQVTLRCSSQSGHNTVSWYQQALGQGPQFIFQYYREEENGRGNFPPRFSGLQFPNYSSELNVNALELDDSALYLCASSLKFGYGYTFGSGTRLTVV.

V is TRBV2 and J is TRBJ1-5; a possible D gene is TRBD1 (6 bases). Germline V lookup: CDR1 SNHLY, CDR2 FYNNEI. The CDR3 sequence is 14 residues long. V shed 7 bases and J shed 4 bases, with 14 bases lying between them. This CDR3 reads CASMGARDNQPQHF. CDR3 nucleotide sequence: TGTGCCAGCATGGGGGCCAGGGATAATCAGCCCCAGCATTTT. Complete variable domain (other parts from reference TRBV2 and TRBJ1-5): EPEVTQTPSHQVTQMGQEVILRCVPISNHLYFYWYRQILGQKVEFLVSFYNNEISEKSEIFDDQFSVERPDGSNFTLKIRSTKLEDSAMYFCASMGARDNQPQHFGDGTRLSIL.

This rearrangement joins TRBV4-1 to TRBJ2-7; TRBD1 matches at 7 bases. CDR3 length: 15 amino acids. With 3 bases clipped from V and 1 base from J, the junction kept 6 bases outside the gene matches. CDR1 MGHRA and CDR2 YSYEKL come from the germline V gene. Written as DNA, the CDR3 is TGCGCCAGCAGCCACCAGACAGGGCGATCCTACGAGCAGTACTTC. It is translated as CASSHQTGRSYEQYF.

The chain couples TRBV5-1 to TRBJ2-1; 7 bases map to TRBD1. The CDR3 runs 15 residues. Losses at the gene ends were 6 bases for V and 7 bases for J; bases not matched to a gene: 13. Germline V gene lookup returns CDR1 SGHRS and CDR2 YFSETQ. The CDR3 protein is CASNPGGGDGNEQFF. CDR3 bases: TGCGCCAGCAATCCAGGGGGTGGGGATGGGAATGAGCAGTTCTTC.

The chain joins TRBV7-8 to TRBJ2-1; D might be TRBD1 (6 bases). V shed 1 base and J shed 5 bases, with 6 bases lying between them. The CDR3 has 13 amino acids. Germline V gene data show CDR1 as SGHVS and CDR2 as FQNEAQ. The CDR3 DNA is TGTGCCAGCAGCTTAGACAGGGACAATGAGCAGTTCTTC. As protein: CASSLDRDNEQFF.

The rearrangement uses TRBV7-2 and TRBJ2-3; 9 positions match TRBD2. After removal of 4 bases from V and 2 bases from J, the junction contained 4 bases not matched to a gene. CDR3 length: 15 amino acids. Germline lookup yields CDR1 SGHTA and CDR2 FQGNSA. CDR3 region: CASSSSGETTDTQYF. The CDR3 DNA reads TGTGCCAGCAGCTCTAGCGGGGAAACCACAGATACGCAGTATTTT. The entire variable domain, with the rest obtained from reference TRBV7-2 and TRBJ2-3, is as follows: GAGVSQSPSNKVTEKGKDVELRCDPISGHTALYWYRQSLGQGLEFLIYFQGNSAPDKSGLPSDRFSAERTGGSVSTLTIQRTQQEDSAVYLCASSSSGETTDTQYFGPGTRLTVL.

V gene TRBV21-1 combines with J gene TRBJ2-7; the listed D gene, TRBD2, was not tested against the DNA. TRBV21-1 is labeled a pseudogene. The length of the CDR3 is 15 residues. The CDR3, as DNA: TGTGCCAGCAGCAAACTTAGCCTCAGCACCTACGAGCAGTACTTC. Amino acids: CASSKLSLSTYEQYF.

This clone was observed once. V is TRBV13 and J is TRBJ2-7; TRBD1 matches 10 bases. With V trimmed by 5 bases and J by 3 bases, 13 bases remained unmatched. This CDR3 contains 17 residues. The germline gives CDR1 PRHDT, CDR2 FYEKMQ (reference sequence). CDR3 nucleotide sequence: TGTGCCAGCAGCGCAAACTTGGGACAGGGGATGGTCTACGAGCAGTACTTC. Translating gives CASSANLGQGMVYEQYF.

The rearrangement joins TRBV4-2 to TRBJ2-3, with D unresolved. V was pared by 1 base and J by 0 bases, with 8 bases between. CDR1 is LGHNA, CDR2 YNFKEQ, per germline. This CDR3 is built from 15 residues. DNA for the CDR3: TGTGCCAGCAGCCAAGGTGACTCGAGCACAGATACGCAGTATTTT. Protein: CASSQGDSSTDTQYF.

This chain joins TRBV18 and TRBJ2-2, with a tentative D call TRBD1 (6 bases). Trimming left V 4 bases short and J 6 bases short, with 18 bases between. The CDR3 contains 16 residues. Germline V lookup: CDR1 KGHSH, CDR2 LQKENI. DNA for the CDR3: TGTGCCAGCTCACTCTGGGACAAAAAAATTGCCGGGGAGCTGTTTTTT. Its translation: CASSLWDKKIAGELFF.

This chain connects TRBV10-3 to TRBJ2-7, with D tentatively TRBD1 (6 bases). The CDR3 is made up of 13 amino acids. CDR1 and CDR2 from the germline V gene are ENHRY and SYGVKD. Trimming pared 6 bases from V and 6 bases from J, leaving 15 bases between. The CDR3 region is CAISLDSSSEQYF. The CDR3 coding sequence is TGTGCCATCAGCTTGGACAGTTCGTCCGAGCAGTACTTC.

The chain is built from TRBV2 and TRBJ2-2; D unresolved. CDR3 size: 11 residues. Germline V gives CDR1 SNHLY, CDR2 FYNNEI. The germline V and J ends were trimmed by 3 bases and 8 bases, with 4 bases remaining between them. The CDR3 region is CASSDQGELFF. Here the CDR3 DNA reads TGTGCCAGCAGTGACCAAGGGGAGCTGTTTTTT.

V is TRBV28 and J is TRBJ2-6; 8 bases are shared with TRBD1. Germline CDR1 MDHEN, CDR2 SYDVKM. V lost 6 bases to trimming and J lost 0 bases; unmatched junction nucleotides: 10. The CDR3 is 18 amino acids. The CDR3 here is CASRVPGQVSSGANVLTF. CDR3 coding DNA: TGTGCCAGCAGGGTCCCGGGACAGGTTAGCTCTGGGGCCAACGTCCTGACTTTC. The variable domain in full, completed from reference TRBV28 and TRBJ2-6, reads DVKVTQSSRYLVKRTGEKVFLECVQDMDHENMFWYRQDPGLGLRLIYFSYDVKMKEKGDIPEGYSVSREKKERFSLILESASTNQTSMYLCASRVPGQVSSGANVLTFGAGSRLTVL.

V and J are TRBV2 and TRBJ1-4, with D possibly TRBD1 on 5 matching bases. The germline CDR1 and CDR2 sequences are SNHLY and FYNNEI. This CDR3 has 15 residues. Trimming cost V 0 bases and J 10 bases, with 15 bases left between them. The CDR3 nucleotides read TGTGCCAGCAGTGAAGCGCGGGGAGGGGATGGAAAACTGTTTTTT. Translating it yields CASSEARGGDGKLFF.

The rearrangement joins TRBV28 to TRBJ2-1; 10 nucleotides align to TRBD1. V shed 3 bases and J 7 bases; nucleotides not matched to a gene: 6. The CDR3 has 15 residues. Germline V lookup: CDR1 MDHEN, CDR2 SYDVKM. The CDR3: CASSFLGQGGNEQFF. Written as DNA, the CDR3 is TGTGCCAGCAGTTTCCTCGGACAGGGGGGAAATGAGCAGTTCTTC.